This TCR beta chain was sequenced during a study of metastatic and nonmetastatic thyroid tumors. Background on the study: Where malignant and benign thyroid patients were concerned, repertoires were compared across blood and tumor or nodule tissue. Notes on the study in general: Reports indicated that malignant thyroid tumors showed significantly higher TCR beta diversity than benign nodules did, in blood and tumor.

From the PCR reads, TCRdb re-called clones with MiXCR. The sample has about 69,000 clones, more than 13% seen once. From germline, CDR1 is GTSNPN and CDR2 SVGIG (reference sequence). The CDR3 consists of 15 residues. V shed 2 bases and J 3 bases; nucleotides not matched to a gene: 9. The sample holds many counts of this clone. Its antigen is still unknown. Thyroid surgery was performed in patients who had received no treatment beforehand. The genes are TRBV30 and TRBJ2-7; TRBD2 agrees at 8 bases. This TCR came from a male donor with papillary thyroid cancer or a benign thyroid nodule (not recorded which). Some clones in this sample may be carry-over from other donors' samples. The specimen was blood. The CDR3 here is CAWSSGGRHFYEQYF. CDR3 in DNA: TGTGCCTGGAGTTCGGGCGGGAGGCATTTCTACGAGCAGTACTTC.